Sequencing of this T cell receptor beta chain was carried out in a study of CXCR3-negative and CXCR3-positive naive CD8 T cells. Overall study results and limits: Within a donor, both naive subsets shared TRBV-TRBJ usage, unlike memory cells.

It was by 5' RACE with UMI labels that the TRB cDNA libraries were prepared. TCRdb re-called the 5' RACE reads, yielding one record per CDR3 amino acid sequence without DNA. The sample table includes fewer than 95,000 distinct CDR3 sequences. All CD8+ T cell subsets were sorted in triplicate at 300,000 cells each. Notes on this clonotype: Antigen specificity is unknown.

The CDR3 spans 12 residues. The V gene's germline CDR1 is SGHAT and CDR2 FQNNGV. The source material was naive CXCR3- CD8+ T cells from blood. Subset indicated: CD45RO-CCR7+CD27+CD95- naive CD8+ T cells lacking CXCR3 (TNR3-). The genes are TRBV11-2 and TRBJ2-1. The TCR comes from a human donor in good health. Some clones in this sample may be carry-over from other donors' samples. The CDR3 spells CASSYERVEQFF.